This T cell receptor beta chain derives from a study of tumor-infiltrating lymphocytes in primary liver carcinoma. General study results and limits: Blood trailed tumors significantly in top-250-clone fraction (p = 0.039).

From roughly 470 ng total RNA, TCR beta cDNA was generated with a primer in the constant region. Employing slightly modified ARM-PCR, three nested multiplex PCR rounds were run, and these gave rise to the TCR beta libraries. Researchers ran the first two PCR rounds for roughly 11 cycles each with TRBV1-TRBV30 forward primers and a C-beta reverse primer. TCRdb called the multiplex PCR reads again in MiXCR, with one record for every CDR3 protein. The table includes approximately 60,000 distinct CDR3 sequences, roughly 70% detected once. The CDR3 has 14 amino acids. Germline V gene sequence: CDR1 SQVTM, CDR2 ANQGSEA. V was clipped by 4 bases and J by 2 bases, with 14 bases between them. To note about this clonotype: Its antigen is still unknown.

Unsorted bulk tissue of roughly 18-32 mg yielded co-extracted RNA and DNA. Without exception, tumor samples held over 80% viable tumor cells. The receptor's source is a man between 40 and 49 years old with primary liver carcinoma and hepatitis B virus infection. The sequenced sample consisted of liver tumor tissue from sampling region 2. This sample's subset: tumor region T2, inferior pole. The chain is built from TRBV29-1 and TRBJ1-1; D remains ambiguous. DNA for the CDR3: TGCAGCGTTGTCGGGGAGTGCAGAAACACTGAAGCTTTCTTT. Translating it yields CSVVGECRNTEAFF.